What follows are 23 T cell receptor beta chains derived from one specimen sequenced in a study of identical twins. Each CDR3 protein is one row after TCRdb ran MiXCR on the 5' RACE reads. The sample records about 470,000 distinct CDR3 sequences, around 24% being singletons. This sample was also put to use in a study of T cells expressing NK-cell markers.

The specimen sequenced was CD4+ T cells sorted from blood. The source of these receptors is a woman younger than 30 in good health.

This clonotype was counted a few times. This rearrangement joins TRBV29-1 to TRBJ2-3; D perhaps matches TRBD1 (6 bases). The V end lost 6 bases, the J end lost 12 bases, and 16 bases lay between the germline ends. The CDR3 spans 11 residues. Germline-derived CDR1 and CDR2 are SQVTM and ANQGSEA. The CDR3 DNA is TGCAGCGTCTCCGGGCAGGGGACACAGTATTTT. The encoded protein is CSVSGQGTQYF.

The chain combines TRBV6-5 with TRBJ2-6, with D maybe TRBD1 (6 bases). The V end lost 0 bases, the J end lost 4 bases, and 13 bases lay between the germline ends. Germline CDR1 reads MNHEY; CDR2 reads SVGAGI. This CDR3 is 17 amino acids long. For the CDR3, the DNA is TGTGCCAGCAGTTACTCCCCTACAGGGTCCGGGGCCAACGTCCTGACTTTC. This encodes CASSYSPTGSGANVLTF.

This clonotype has just a few counts. The chain combines TRBV5-1 with TRBJ2-7, with 10 positions matching TRBD2. The CDR3 has 15 residues. In germline, CDR1 is SGHRS, CDR2 YFSETQ. V lost 2 bases to trimming and J lost 6 bases; unmatched junction nucleotides: 8. The CDR3 DNA reads as TGCGCCAGCAGCTTTTACCTAGCGGGAGTCGCCGAGCAGTACTTC. The encoded protein is CASSFYLAGVAEQYF. The complete variable domain, with remaining parts taken from reference TRBV5-1 and TRBJ2-7, reads KAGVTQTPRYLIKTRGQQVTLSCSPISGHRSVSWYQQTPGQGLQFLFEYFSETQRNKGNFPGRFSGRQFSNSRSEMNVSTLELGDSALYLCASSFYLAGVAEQYFGPGTRLTVT.

This clonotype has more than one count but fewer than ten. The V and J genes are TRBV12-3 or TRBV12-4 and TRBJ2-5; 10 bases match TRBD1. The CDR3 runs 17 residues. V gave up 4 bases and J gave up 0 bases; unmatched junction bases: 8. The CDR3 DNA reads TGTGCCAGCAGTTCAGCGGGACAGGGGATGTACCAAGAGACCCAGTACTTC. Encoded protein: CASSSAGQGMYQETQYF.

This clonotype was counted ten times or more. This chain connects TRBV11-2 to TRBJ2-3, with 9 positions matching TRBD2. With 3 bases clipped from V and 7 bases from J, the junction kept 17 bases outside the gene matches. This CDR3 contains 18 residues. Germline assignment: CDR1 SGHAT and CDR2 FQNNGV. CDR3 nucleotides: TGTGCCAGCAGCTTCGGCGAGGGTTCACTAGCGGGTCCGTATACGCAGTATTTT. Encoded protein: CASSFGEGSLAGPYTQYF.

The rearrangement joins TRBV11-3 to TRBJ1-1; the match to TRBD1 covers 9 bases. The germline CDR1 and CDR2 sequences are SGHNT and YENEEA. There are 13 residues in the CDR3. The V and J ends lost 5 bases and 5 bases, in that order; junction bases with no gene match: 3. DNA for the CDR3: TGTGCCAGCAGCCGGGACAGGGCGACTGAAGCTTTCTTT. Encoded protein: CASSRDRATEAFF.

This clonotype has more than one count but fewer than ten. V is TRBV6-1 and J is TRBJ2-7; D is perhaps TRBD1 (5 bases). The ends were cut back, 2 bases at V and 5 bases at J, with 10 bases in the middle. Germline lookup yields CDR1 MNHNS and CDR2 SASEGT. CDR3 length equals 13 residues. The CDR3, as DNA: TGTGCCAGCAGTGAAAGGGGTAGAGACGAGCAGTACTTC. Residues: CASSERGRDEQYF.

This clonotype was recorded a few times. The chain links TRBV7-9 to TRBJ1-5; D call uncertain. The CDR3 is 16 residues long. Germline CDR1 is SEHNR and CDR2 is FQNEAQ (reference sequence). Trimming took off 0 bases at V and 4 bases at J, with 13 bases between the two ends. The CDR3 protein is CASSLAGGRGNQPQHF. The CDR3, as DNA: TGTGCCAGCAGCTTAGCTGGAGGGCGGGGAAATCAGCCCCAGCATTTT.

V and J are TRBV28 and TRBJ2-3; D not certain. This CDR3 contains 13 residues. CDR1 MDHEN and CDR2 SYDVKM come from the germline V gene. Trimming stripped 11 bases from V and 0 bases from J, with 12 bases between. The CDR3 sequence: CALRSASTDTQYF. For the CDR3, the DNA is TGTGCCTTGCGTTCTGCTAGCACAGATACGCAGTATTTT.

There are a few counts of this clonotype. The chain recombines TRBV6-2 or TRBV6-3 with TRBJ2-3; the D gene is possibly TRBD2 (7 bases). The V end was cut by 7 bases, the J end by 2 bases, with 16 bases between. The CDR3 has 15 amino acids. Germline V CDR1 and CDR2: MNHEY, SVGEGT. CDR3: CASTRVGGVTDTQYF. The CDR3 coding sequence is TGTGCCAGCACCCGTGTAGGGGGGGTCACAGATACGCAGTATTTT.

The gene calls are TRBV27 and TRBJ2-2; tentative D call: TRBD2 (6 bases). Germline assignment: CDR1 MNHEY and CDR2 SMNVEV (reference sequence). V was clipped by 7 bases and J by 7 bases, with 13 bases between them. There are 13 residues in the CDR3. The CDR3: CASTFEGGGELFF. The DNA for the CDR3 is TGTGCCAGCACTTTCGAGGGAGGCGGGGAGCTGTTTTTT.

This sequence joins TRBV5-1 and TRBJ2-1, with D hard to call. Germline CDR1 is SGHRS and CDR2 is YFSETQ. V was pared by 5 bases and J by 10 bases, with 13 bases between. The CDR3 is made up of 12 amino acids. This chain's CDR3 is CASRPDTSEQFF. DNA for the CDR3: TGCGCCAGCAGGCCCGATACTTCCGAGCAGTTCTTC. Variable domain in full (rest from reference TRBV5-1 and TRBJ2-1): KAGVTQTPRYLIKTRGQQVTLSCSPISGHRSVSWYQQTPGQGLQFLFEYFSETQRNKGNFPGRFSGRQFSNSRSEMNVSTLELGDSALYLCASRPDTSEQFFGPGTRLTVL.

The CDR3 here is CASSSDTPSVDEQFF. The CDR3, as DNA: TGTGCCAGCAGCTCAGATACCCCCTCCGTCGATGAGCAGTTCTTC. V is TRBV7-2 and J is TRBJ2-1; D unclear. V gave up 4 bases and J gave up 8 bases, with 18 bases separating them. This CDR3 has 15 residues. Germline values: CDR1 SGHTA, CDR2 FQGNSA.

The chain links TRBV20-1 to TRBJ1-4; no definite D call. The ends were cut back, 5 bases at V and 7 bases at J, with 14 bases in the middle. The CDR3 runs 13 residues. Germline CDR1 and CDR2: DFQATT and SNEGSKA (reference sequence). The chain's CDR3 is CSAAIAWAEKLFF. The DNA for the CDR3 is TGCAGTGCTGCTATCGCGTGGGCTGAAAAACTGTTTTTT.

V gene TRBV20-1 combines with J gene TRBJ2-1; 9 bases map to TRBD2. The germline V gene has CDR1 DFQATT and CDR2 SNEGSKA (reference sequence). The CDR3 runs 15 residues. Trimming removed 6 bases from V and 3 bases from J; junction bases left unmatched: 9. In nucleotides, the CDR3 is TGCAGTGCCGCCCGCGGGGGGGGGTTCTACAATGAGCAGTTCTTC. As protein: CSAARGGGFYNEQFF.

This clonotype was detected only a few times. This chain uses TRBV6-5 with TRBJ2-2; D tentatively reads TRBD1 or TRBD2 (5 bases each). The germline CDR1 and CDR2 sequences are MNHEY and SVGAGI. The length of the CDR3 is 16 residues. Between the trimmed V and J ends, which lost 0 bases and 8 bases, there was a span of 16 bases. The CDR3 coding sequence is TGTGCCAGCAGTTACTCCACGGGGCTCCATGGAGGGGAGCTGTTTTTT. Translated, it gives CASSYSTGLHGGELFF.

This clonotype was seen more than once but under ten times. The V and J genes are TRBV21-1 and TRBJ2-3; the D call of TRBD1 is as the table states it, not checked on the DNA. TRBV21-1 is recorded as a pseudogene. This CDR3 comprises 16 residues. CDR3 loop: CASSKVEQGMSDTQYF. CDR3 nucleotide sequence: TGTGCCAGCAGCAAAGTCGAACAGGGGATGAGCGATACGCAGTATTTT.

This clonotype was seen ten or more times. The chain combines TRBV7-8 with TRBJ1-4; D is uncertain. Germline CDR1 and CDR2: SGHVS and FQNEAQ. Deletions cut 3 bases from V and 8 bases from J, with 10 bases between. The CDR3 totals 13 residues. CDR3 nucleotide sequence: TGTGCCAGCAGCTTCCGGGGAGAGGAAAAACTGTTTTTT. It encodes CASSFRGEEKLFF.

The chain carries TRBV11-3 and TRBJ2-1, with D tentatively TRBD2 (5 bases). This CDR3 is built from 13 residues. V gave up 7 bases and J gave up 10 bases, with 17 bases separating them. Looked up from germline, CDR1 is SGHNT and CDR2 is YENEEA. This CDR3 reads CASTFSGRAEQFF. Written as DNA, the CDR3 is TGTGCCAGCACCTTTTCCGGGCGGGCCGAGCAGTTCTTC.

V and J are TRBV20-1 and TRBJ2-7; 9 bases fit TRBD1. Germline V gene sequence: CDR1 DFQATT, CDR2 SNEGSKA (reference sequence). The trim removed 6 bases at V and 4 bases at J, leaving 7 bases unmatched. This CDR3 is 13 amino acids long. CDR3 in amino acids: CSAHADRGYEQYF. As DNA, the CDR3 is TGCAGTGCGCACGCGGACAGGGGATACGAGCAGTACTTC.

The chain is built from TRBV6-2 or TRBV6-3 and TRBJ2-3; a possible D gene is TRBD2 (6 bases). This CDR3 spans 14 amino acids. V was shortened by 5 bases and J by 11 bases, with 20 bases between the two germline ends. Germline loops: CDR1 MNHEY, CDR2 SVGEGT. CDR3 DNA: TGTGCCAGCAGTCCGACCCATTCCGGGACTCGGCAGTATTTT. It encodes CASSPTHSGTRQYF.

This clonotype was seen only a few times. This chain links TRBV5-1 with TRBJ2-5; D tentatively fits TRBD1 or TRBD2 (5 bases each). Trimming took 0 bases from V and 4 from J, leaving 13 bases between them. The CDR3 covers 15 residues. CDR1 and CDR2 from the germline V gene are SGHRS and YFSETQ. The CDR3 reads CASSLGLIGGETQYF. The CDR3 DNA sequence: TGCGCCAGCAGCTTGGGACTAATTGGGGGAGAGACCCAGTACTTC. Filled out from reference TRBV5-1 and TRBJ2-5, the complete variable domain reads KAGVTQTPRYLIKTRGQQVTLSCSPISGHRSVSWYQQTPGQGLQFLFEYFSETQRNKGNFPGRFSGRQFSNSRSEMNVSTLELGDSALYLCASSLGLIGGETQYFGPGTRLLVL.

CDR3 DNA sequence: TGTGCCAGCAGCCCAGGGGTCGAGACACTCGAGACCCAGTACTTC. It specifies CASSPGVETLETQYF. This chain joins TRBV11-3 and TRBJ2-5, with a tentative D call TRBD1 (6 bases). CDR3 size: 15 residues. The germline V and J ends were trimmed by 5 bases and 5 bases, with 18 bases remaining between them. Germline-derived CDR1 and CDR2 are SGHNT and YENEEA. The variable domain in full, with the rest retrieved from reference TRBV11-3 and TRBJ2-5, is EAGVVQSPRYKIIEKKQPVAFWCNPISGHNTLYWYLQNLGQGPELLIRYENEEAVDDSQLPKDRFSAERLKGVDSTLKIQPAELGDSAVYLCASSPGVETLETQYFGPGTRLLVL.